Here is one T cell receptor (beta chain) with its context. The sample comes from a study of blood T cell repertoires in COVID-19. Turning to the study itself: Spain, Italy and the United States supplied samples that represented acute and convalescent COVID-19. T cells, B-cell-depleted T cells, or PBMCs supplied cDNA or gDNA.

Methods used by the authors: Counts of nucleated cells, estimated from reference gene primer amplification, were obtained. Profiling relied on immunoSEQ multiplex PCR, and the TCRdb table lists in-frame clones only, not all of them. V and J calls and clone size are those listed in that table; D and trimming were worked out from the DNA. The data hold approximately 170,000 clones, with roughly 84% observed a single time. The CDR3 is 16 residues long. The germline V gene encodes CDR1 PRHDT and CDR2 FYEKMQ (reference sequence). After removal of 3 bases from V and 5 bases from J, the junction contained 2 bases not matched to a gene.

This chain joins TRBV13 and TRBJ1-6; 12 bases are a match to TRBD1. The specimen sequenced was peripheral blood. This TCR derives from a man in his sixties who had recovered from COVID-19. CDR3: CASSFGTGGDNSPLHF. The CDR3 DNA reads TGTGCCAGCAGCTTTGGGACAGGGGGCGATAATTCACCCCTCCACTTT. Using reference TRBV13 and TRBJ1-6 for the parts outside the CDR3, the full variable domain is AAGVIQSPRHLIKEKRETATLKCYPIPRHDTVYWYQQGPGQDPQFLISFYEKMQSDKGSIPDRFSAQQFSDYHSELNMSSLELGDSALYFCASSFGTGGDNSPLHFGNGTRLTVT.